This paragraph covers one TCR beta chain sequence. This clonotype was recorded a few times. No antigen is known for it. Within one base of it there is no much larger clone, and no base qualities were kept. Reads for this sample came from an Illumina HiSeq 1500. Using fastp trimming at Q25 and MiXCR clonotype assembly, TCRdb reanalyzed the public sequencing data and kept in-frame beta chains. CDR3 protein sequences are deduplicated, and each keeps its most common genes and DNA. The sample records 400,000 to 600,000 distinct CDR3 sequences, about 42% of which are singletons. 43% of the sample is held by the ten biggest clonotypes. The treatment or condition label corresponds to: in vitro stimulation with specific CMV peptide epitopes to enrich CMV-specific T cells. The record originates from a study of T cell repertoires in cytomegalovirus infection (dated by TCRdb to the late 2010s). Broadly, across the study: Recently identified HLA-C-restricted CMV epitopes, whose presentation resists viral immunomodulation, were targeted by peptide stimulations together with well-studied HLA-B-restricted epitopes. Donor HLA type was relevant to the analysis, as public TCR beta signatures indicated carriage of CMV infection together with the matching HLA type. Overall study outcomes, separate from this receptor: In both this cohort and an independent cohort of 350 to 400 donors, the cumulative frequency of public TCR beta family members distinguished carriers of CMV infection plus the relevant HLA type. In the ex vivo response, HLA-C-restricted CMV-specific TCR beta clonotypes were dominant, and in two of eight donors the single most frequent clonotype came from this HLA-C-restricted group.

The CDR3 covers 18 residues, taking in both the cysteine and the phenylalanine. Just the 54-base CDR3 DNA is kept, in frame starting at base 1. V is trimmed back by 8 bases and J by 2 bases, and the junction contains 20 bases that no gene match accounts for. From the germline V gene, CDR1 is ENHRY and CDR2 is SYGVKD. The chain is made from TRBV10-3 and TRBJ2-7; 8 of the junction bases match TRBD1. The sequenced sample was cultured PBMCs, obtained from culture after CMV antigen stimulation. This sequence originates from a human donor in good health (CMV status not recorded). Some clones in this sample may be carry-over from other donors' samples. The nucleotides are TGTGCCATCGGACCCGATATAAGACAGGGGAGAGCCGCCTACGAGCAGTACTTC. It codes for CAIGPDIRQGRAAYEQYF.